The 2 T cell receptor beta chains presented below share a single source sample, sequenced in a study of blood T cell repertoires in COVID-19 (dated by TCRdb to the early 2020s). Libraries were prepared through the immunoSEQ multiplex PCR assay. TCRdb holds this immuneACCESS table with in-frame rearrangements only. Some clones are missing; in checked studies, unresolved V genes explain under half, and the rest has no known cause. The sample table holds hundreds of thousands of clones, of which around 84% were seen once. The ten biggest clones cover roughly 1.3% of the sample. Sequencing used peripheral blood. Receptor source: a man in his 70s with acute or convalescent COVID-19.

The chain has TRBV6-6 and TRBJ1-6; unclear D gene. The CDR3 consists of 14 residues. V was shortened by 2 bases and J by 7 bases, with 9 bases between the two germline ends. CDR1 and CDR2 from the germline V gene are MNHNY and SVGAGI (reference sequence). Here the CDR3 reads CASSYGESNSPLHF. The CDR3 DNA is TGTGCCAGCAGTTACGGAGAGTCCAATTCACCCCTCCACTTT.

The rearrangement joins TRBV7-2 to TRBJ2-6, with D perhaps matching TRBD1 (5 bases). Trimming took 2 bases from V and 0 from J, leaving 8 bases between them. CDR1 and CDR2 from the germline V gene are SGHTA and FQGNSA. The CDR3 is 16 amino acids. The CDR3 nucleotides read TGTGCCAGCAGCTTAACAGGACACTCTGGGGCCAACGTCCTGACTTTC. Its translation: CASSLTGHSGANVLTF.